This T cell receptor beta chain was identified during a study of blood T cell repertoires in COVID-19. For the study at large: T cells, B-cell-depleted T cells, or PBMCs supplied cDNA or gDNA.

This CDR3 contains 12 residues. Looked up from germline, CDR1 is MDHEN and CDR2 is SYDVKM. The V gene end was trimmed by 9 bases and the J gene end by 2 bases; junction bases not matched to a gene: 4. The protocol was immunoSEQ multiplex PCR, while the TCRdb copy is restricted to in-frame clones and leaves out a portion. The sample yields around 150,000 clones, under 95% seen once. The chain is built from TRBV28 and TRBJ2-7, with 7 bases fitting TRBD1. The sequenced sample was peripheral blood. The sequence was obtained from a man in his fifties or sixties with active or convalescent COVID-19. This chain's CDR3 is CASRTGAYEQYF. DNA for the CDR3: TGTGCCAGTCGTACAGGGGCCTACGAGCAGTACTTC.